One sample yielded the 18 T cell receptor beta chains listed below, sequenced in a study of monozygotic twins with inflammatory bowel disease. TCRdb re-called the 5' RACE reads; one entry per CDR3 protein, DNA not given. Its clone listing holds about 420,000 distinct CDR3 sequences. Sequences were obtained from blood. These receptors came from a human donor with ulcerative colitis or Crohn's disease, or a healthy co-twin of an affected twin (not recorded which).

The chain uses TRBV28 and TRBJ1-5. This CDR3 region has 15 residues. The germline gives CDR1 MDHEN, CDR2 SYDVKM. This CDR3 is CASQRGGGSNQPQHF.

The J gene is TRBJ2-7, the V gene TRBV9; the D call from TCRdb, TRBD1, cannot be confirmed without DNA. The CDR3 has 16 residues. CDR1 is SGDLS and CDR2 is YYNGEE in the germline V gene. The CDR3 loop reads CASSPTLGLPSHEQYF.

The rearrangement joins TRBV4-2 to TRBJ2-2; absent DNA, TCRdb's TRBD2 call cannot be checked. The CDR3 runs to 15 residues. Germline loops: CDR1 LGHNA, CDR2 YNFKEQ. CDR3 loop: CASRPSGRVSGELFF.

The chain links TRBV15 to TRBJ2-5; TCRdb proposes TRBD1, but this gene call is untestable without DNA. This CDR3 contains 15 residues. The germline gives CDR1 LNHNV, CDR2 YYDKDF (reference sequence). This chain's CDR3 is CATAERGGSQETQYF.

The chain links TRBV19 to TRBJ2-7; TCRdb picks TRBD1, but there is no DNA to check that call. Germline CDR1 and CDR2: LNHDA and SQIVND (reference sequence). The CDR3 covers 15 residues. The CDR3 here is CASSSPGQGNYEQYF. Using reference TRBV19 and TRBJ2-7 for the parts outside the CDR3, the full variable domain is DGGITQSPKYLFRKEGQNVTLSCEQNLNHDAMYWYRQDPGQGLRLIYYSQIVNDFQKGDIAEGYSVSREKKESFPLTVTSAQKNPTAFYLCASSSPGQGNYEQYFGPGTRLTVT.

V is TRBV6-6 and J is TRBJ2-3. The CDR3 runs 12 residues. The germline V gene encodes CDR1 MNHNY and CDR2 SVGAGI (reference sequence). The CDR3 loop reads CASSWARGTQYF.

V and J are TRBV15 and TRBJ2-1; the TCRdb call, TRBD1, lacks DNA for checking. The germline CDR1 and CDR2 sequences are LNHNV and YYDKDF (reference sequence). The CDR3 length is 17 residues. The CDR3 loop reads CATSRDRGTVGYNEQFF.

The V and J genes are TRBV11-3 and TRBJ2-3; TCRdb indicates TRBD1, and absent DNA this call remains unverified. Germline CDR1 is SGHNT and CDR2 is YENEEA. CDR3 size: 14 residues. The CDR3 here is CASSLGGTKDTQYF.

The chain joins TRBV5-6 to TRBJ2-1; there is no DNA to check the TCRdb D call of TRBD2. Germline V gives CDR1 SGHDT, CDR2 YYEEEE. The CDR3 contains 15 residues. This chain's CDR3 is CASSPESGRYTEQFF.

V gene TRBV27 combines with J gene TRBJ1-4; TCRdb calls TRBD1, which cannot be checked without DNA. The CDR3 extends over 14 amino acids. CDR1 is MNHEY and CDR2 is SMNVEV in the germline V gene (reference sequence). CDR3 amino acids: CASSLAHRGEKLFF.

The chain employs TRBV7-3 and TRBJ2-7; checking the TCRdb D call of TRBD1 is not possible without DNA. Germline V gives CDR1 SGHTA, CDR2 FQGTGA. The CDR3 sequence is 13 residues long. The CDR3 loop reads CASSLAGEMRQYF.

The chain employs TRBV20-1 and TRBJ2-5. CDR3 size: 12 residues. CDR1 and CDR2 (germline): DFQATT, SNEGSKA (reference sequence). The CDR3 is CSARWHEETQYF.

The genes are TRBV20-1 and TRBJ2-1; TCRdb selects TRBD1, and the lack of DNA leaves this call unchecked. Looked up from germline, CDR1 is DFQATT and CDR2 is SNEGSKA (reference sequence). The CDR3 covers 14 residues. CDR3 amino acids: CSARRGGLNNEQFF.

This chain links TRBV20-1 with TRBJ2-5; TCRdb designates TRBD2, a call that cannot be tested without DNA. CDR1 and CDR2 (germline): DFQATT, SNEGSKA (reference sequence). The CDR3 totals 16 residues. CDR3 sequence: CSARVRLAGYQETQYF.

The CDR3 spells CSARGGAGGDTQYF. This sequence joins TRBV20-1 and TRBJ2-3; without DNA, the TCRdb call of TRBD2 cannot be checked. This CDR3 spans 14 amino acids. Germline CDR1 is DFQATT and CDR2 is SNEGSKA (reference sequence).

This chain joins TRBV5-1 and TRBJ1-2; TCRdb selects TRBD1, and the lack of DNA leaves this call unchecked. In germline, CDR1 is SGHRS, CDR2 YFSETQ. The length of the CDR3 is 15 residues. The CDR3 region is CASSPFGQGDNGYTF.

The chain links TRBV5-5 to TRBJ2-1; TCRdb's D call, TRBD2, is unchecked because there is no DNA. Germline V gene data show CDR1 as SGHKS and CDR2 as YYEKEE (reference sequence). CDR3 size: 15 residues. The chain's CDR3 is CASSGLAGGANEQFF.

V and J are TRBV29-1 and TRBJ2-4; TCRdb lists TRBD1, though no DNA is available to test this call. The CDR3 has 14 residues. Germline CDR1 reads SQVTM; CDR2 reads ANQGSEA. CDR3 sequence: CSVEKGGPKNIQYF.